This TCR beta chain was captured in a study of CD8 T cells in Susac syndrome. Study findings and constraints: As the study acknowledged, the number of individuals in its TCR sequencing and HLA analysis was relatively small.

CD8+ and CD4+ T cells were negatively isolated; TEMRA cells were FACS-enriched. Random hexamers were used to reverse transcribe an amount of roughly 0.45 to 1 ug RNA. The immunoSEQ assay covered 54 Vbeta and 13 Jbeta segments for CDR3. MiXCR was run by TCRdb on the immunoSEQ multiplex PCR reads, yielding one entry per CDR3 protein. In the table there are 150,000 to 200,000 distinct CDR3 sequences, around 94% of which are singletons. Note on this clonotype: The antigen is undetermined.

This CDR3 is built from 15 residues. Deletions cut 0 bases from V and 3 bases from J, with 14 bases between. Germline CDR1 DFQATT, CDR2 SNEGSKA (reference sequence). The chain uses TRBV20-1 and TRBJ1-1; perhaps TRBD1 as D (5 bases). The TCR originated in a human donor in good health. The sequenced material came from CD4+ T cells from PBMCs. Here the CDR3 DNA reads TGCAGTGCTAGAGATGGTAGGGGCAGGGACACTGAAGCTTTCTTT. Residues: CSARDGRGRDTEAFF.